Given below is one T cell receptor beta chain in context. Authors of the study amplified TCR beta CDR3 regions from RNA transcripts. During a first-round RT-PCR of the TCR CDR3, the HTBI primer set was used. TCRdb recomputed calls from the multiplex PCR reads with MiXCR, one row per CDR3 protein. In the table there are more than 550,000 distinct CDR3 sequences, 45% of which are singletons. The CDR3 sequence is 16 residues long. The V end was cut by 0 bases, the J end by 2 bases, with 14 bases between. CDR1 and CDR2 from the germline V gene are MNHNY and SVGAGI (reference sequence). This sample is drawn from a study of T cells in Graves' hyperthyroidism and ophthalmopathy.

The sequence came from an adult man with Graves' disease, either hyperthyroidism or ophthalmopathy (not recorded which). The rearrangement joins TRBV6-6 to TRBJ2-7; D is unresolved. Sequences were obtained from peripheral blood or thyroid tissue (not recorded which). The CDR3 DNA sequence: TGTGCCAGCAGTTACTCGGCGACCCAATCCGCCTACGAGCAGTACTTC. Translating gives CASSYSATQSAYEQYF.